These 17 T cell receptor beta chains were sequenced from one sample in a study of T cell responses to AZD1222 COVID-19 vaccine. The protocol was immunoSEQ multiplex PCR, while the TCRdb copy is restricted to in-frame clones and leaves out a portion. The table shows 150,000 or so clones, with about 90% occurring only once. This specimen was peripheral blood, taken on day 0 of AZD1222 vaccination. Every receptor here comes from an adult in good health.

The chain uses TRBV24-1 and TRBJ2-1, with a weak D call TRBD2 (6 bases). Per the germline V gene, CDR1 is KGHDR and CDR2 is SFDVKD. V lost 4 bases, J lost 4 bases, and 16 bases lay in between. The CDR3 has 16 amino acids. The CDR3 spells CATSEGVGEAYNEQFF. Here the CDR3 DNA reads TGTGCCACCAGTGAAGGGGTGGGGGAGGCTTACAATGAGCAGTTCTTC.

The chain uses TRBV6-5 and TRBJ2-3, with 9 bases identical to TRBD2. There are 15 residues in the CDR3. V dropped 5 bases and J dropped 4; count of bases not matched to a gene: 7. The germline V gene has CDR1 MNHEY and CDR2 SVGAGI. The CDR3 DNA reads TGTGCCAGCAGTCATAGCGGGAGTGGGCCAGATACGCAGTATTTT. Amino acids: CASSHSGSGPDTQYF.

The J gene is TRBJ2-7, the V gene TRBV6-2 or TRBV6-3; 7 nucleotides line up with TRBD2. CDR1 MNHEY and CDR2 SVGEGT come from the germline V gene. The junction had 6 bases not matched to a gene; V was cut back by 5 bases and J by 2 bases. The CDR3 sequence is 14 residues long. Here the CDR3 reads CASSTRAGTYEQYF. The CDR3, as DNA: TGTGCCAGCAGTACCCGAGCGGGAACCTACGAGCAGTACTTC.

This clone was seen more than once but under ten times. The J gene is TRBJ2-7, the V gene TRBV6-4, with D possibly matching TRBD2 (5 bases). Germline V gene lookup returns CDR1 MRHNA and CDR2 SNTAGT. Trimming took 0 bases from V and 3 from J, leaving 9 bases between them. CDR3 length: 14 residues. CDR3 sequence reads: CASSDSDGIYEQYF. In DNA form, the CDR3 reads TGTGCCAGCAGTGACTCGGACGGGATCTACGAGCAGTACTTC.

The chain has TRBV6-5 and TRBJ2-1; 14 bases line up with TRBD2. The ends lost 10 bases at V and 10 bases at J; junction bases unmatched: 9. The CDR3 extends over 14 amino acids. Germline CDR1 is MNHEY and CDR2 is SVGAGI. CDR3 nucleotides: TGTGCCACGGTGGGACTAGCGGGAGTATGGGAGCAGTTCTTC. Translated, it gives CATVGLAGVWEQFF.

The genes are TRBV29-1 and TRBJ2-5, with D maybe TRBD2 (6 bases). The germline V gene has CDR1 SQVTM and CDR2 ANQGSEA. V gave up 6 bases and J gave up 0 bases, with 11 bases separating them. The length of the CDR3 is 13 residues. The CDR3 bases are TGCAGCGTGGGCGGGGAGTACCAAGAGACCCAGTACTTC. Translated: CSVGGEYQETQYF.

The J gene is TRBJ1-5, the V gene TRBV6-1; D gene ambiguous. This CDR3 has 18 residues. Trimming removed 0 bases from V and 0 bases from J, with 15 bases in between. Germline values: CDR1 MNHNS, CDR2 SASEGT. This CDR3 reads CASSEADEDGYSNQPQHF. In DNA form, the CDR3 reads TGTGCCAGCAGTGAAGCTGACGAGGACGGCTATAGCAATCAGCCCCAGCATTTT.

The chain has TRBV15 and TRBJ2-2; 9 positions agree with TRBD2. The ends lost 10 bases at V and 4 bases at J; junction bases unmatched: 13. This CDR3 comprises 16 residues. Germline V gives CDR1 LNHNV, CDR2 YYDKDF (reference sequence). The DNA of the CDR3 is TGTGCCAGCGAGCAGGGCGGGAGGGCCTTCACCGGGGAGCTGTTTTTT. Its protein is CASEQGGRAFTGELFF. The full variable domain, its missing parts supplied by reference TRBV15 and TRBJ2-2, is DAMVIQNPRYQVTQFGKPVTLSCSQTLNHNVMYWYQQKSSQAPKLLFHYYDKDFNNEADTPDNFQSRRPNTSFCFLDIRSPGLGDTAMYLCASEQGGRAFTGELFFGEGSRLTVL.

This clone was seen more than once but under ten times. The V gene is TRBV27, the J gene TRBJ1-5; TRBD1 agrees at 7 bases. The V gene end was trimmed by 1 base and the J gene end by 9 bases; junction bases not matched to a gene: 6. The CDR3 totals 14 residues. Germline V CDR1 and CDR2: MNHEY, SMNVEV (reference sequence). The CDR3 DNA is TGTGCCAGCAGTTTATTGACAGGGATTGGGCCCCAGCATTTT. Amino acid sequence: CASSLLTGIGPQHF.

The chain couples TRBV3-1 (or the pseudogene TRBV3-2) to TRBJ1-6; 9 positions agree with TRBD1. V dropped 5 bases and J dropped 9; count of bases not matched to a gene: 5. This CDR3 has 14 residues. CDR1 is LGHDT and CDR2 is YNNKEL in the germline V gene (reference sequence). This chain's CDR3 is CASSMGQGSSPLHF. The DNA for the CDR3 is TGTGCCAGCAGCATGGGACAGGGAAGTTCACCCCTCCACTTT.

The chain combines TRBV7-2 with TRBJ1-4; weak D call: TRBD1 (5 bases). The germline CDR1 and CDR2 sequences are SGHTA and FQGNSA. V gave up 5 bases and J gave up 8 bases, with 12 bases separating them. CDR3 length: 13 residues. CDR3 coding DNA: TGTGCCAGCAGCATGGCCCGGGGCGAAAAACTGTTTTTT. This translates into CASSMARGEKLFF.

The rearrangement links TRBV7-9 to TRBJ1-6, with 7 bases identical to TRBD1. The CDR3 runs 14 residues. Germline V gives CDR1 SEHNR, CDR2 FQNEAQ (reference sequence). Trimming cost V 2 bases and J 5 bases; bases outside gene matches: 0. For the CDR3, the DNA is TGTGCCAGCAGCTTAACAGGGGATAATTCACCCCTCCACTTT. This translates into CASSLTGDNSPLHF.

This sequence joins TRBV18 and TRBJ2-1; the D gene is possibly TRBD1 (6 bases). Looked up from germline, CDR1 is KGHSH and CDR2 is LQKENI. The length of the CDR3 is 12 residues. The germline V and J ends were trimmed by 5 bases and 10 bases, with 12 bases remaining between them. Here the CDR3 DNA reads TGTGCCAGCTCAGCCTTTAGGGGGGAGCAGTTCTTC. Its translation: CASSAFRGEQFF.

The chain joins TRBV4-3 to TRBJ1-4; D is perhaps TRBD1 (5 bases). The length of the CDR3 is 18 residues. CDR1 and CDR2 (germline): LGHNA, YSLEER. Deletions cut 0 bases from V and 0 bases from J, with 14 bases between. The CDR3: CASSQDVTGFSTNEKLFF. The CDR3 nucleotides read TGCGCCAGCAGCCAAGATGTCACAGGCTTTTCAACTAATGAAAAACTGTTTTTT.

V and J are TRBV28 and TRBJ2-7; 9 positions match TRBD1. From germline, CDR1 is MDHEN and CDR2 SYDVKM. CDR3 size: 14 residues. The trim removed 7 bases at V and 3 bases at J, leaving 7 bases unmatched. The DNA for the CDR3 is TGTGCCAGCAACTCACCGGGACAGGGCTACGAGCAGTACTTC. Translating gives CASNSPGQGYEQYF. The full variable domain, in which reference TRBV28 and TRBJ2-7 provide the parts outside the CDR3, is DVKVTQSSRYLVKRTGEKVFLECVQDMDHENMFWYRQDPGLGLRLIYFSYDVKMKEKGDIPEGYSVSREKKERFSLILESASTNQTSMYLCASNSPGQGYEQYFGPGTRLTVT.

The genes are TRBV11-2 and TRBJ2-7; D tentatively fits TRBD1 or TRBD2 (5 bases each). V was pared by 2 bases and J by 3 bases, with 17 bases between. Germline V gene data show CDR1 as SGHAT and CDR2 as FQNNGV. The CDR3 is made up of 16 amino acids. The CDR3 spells CASSLYGTSRDYEQYF. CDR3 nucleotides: TGTGCCAGCAGCTTATACGGGACCTCCAGGGACTACGAGCAGTACTTC.

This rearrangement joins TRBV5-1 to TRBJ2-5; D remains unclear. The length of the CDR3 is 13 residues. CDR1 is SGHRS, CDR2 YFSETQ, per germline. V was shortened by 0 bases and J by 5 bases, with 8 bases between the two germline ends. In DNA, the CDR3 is TGCGCCAGCAGCTTGGGGGTTTTGGAGACCCAGTACTTC. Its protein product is CASSLGVLETQYF.